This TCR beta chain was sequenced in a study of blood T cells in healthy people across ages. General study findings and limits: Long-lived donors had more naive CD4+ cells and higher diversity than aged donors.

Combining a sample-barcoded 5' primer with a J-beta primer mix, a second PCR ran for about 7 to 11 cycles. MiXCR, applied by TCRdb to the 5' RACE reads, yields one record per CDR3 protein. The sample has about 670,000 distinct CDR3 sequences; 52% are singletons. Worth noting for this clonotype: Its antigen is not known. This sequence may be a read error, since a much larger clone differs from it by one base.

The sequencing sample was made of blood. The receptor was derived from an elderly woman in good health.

The CDR3 region has the DNA TGCAGCGGGGGACTAGCGGGTGAAGAGCAGTACTTC. Translated, it gives CSGGLAGEEQYF. The gene calls are TRBV29-1 and TRBJ2-5, with 12 positions matching TRBD2. The CDR3 spans 12 residues. Trimming took 7 bases from V and 11 from J; bases not matched to a gene: 8. Germline V gives CDR1 SQVTM, CDR2 ANQGSEA. Filled out from reference TRBV29-1 and TRBJ2-5, the complete variable domain reads SAVISQKPSRDICQRGTSLTIQCQVDSQVTMMFWYRQQPGQSLTLIATANQGSEATYESGFVIDKFPISRPNLTFSTLTVSNMSPEDSSIYLCSGGLAGEEQYFGPGTRLLVL.